The T cell receptor beta chain under discussion was sequenced for a study of blood T cell repertoires in COVID-19. Study background: From T cells, B-cell-depleted T cells, or PBMCs came the material, which was cDNA or gDNA.

Measured with immunoSEQ multiplex PCR; TCRdb has only the in-frame clones, and not every one. The data hold approximately 250,000 clones, with less than 90% observed a single time. Specimen: peripheral blood. The source of this sequence is a woman between 35 and 50 years old who had recovered from COVID-19.

CDR3 DNA: TGCGCCAGCAGCTTGGCAGGGCCGAACACTGAAGCTTTCTTT. It encodes CASSLAGPNTEAFF. V is TRBV5-1 and J is TRBJ1-1; perhaps TRBD1 as D (5 bases). Germline V CDR1 and CDR2: SGHRS, YFSETQ. Trimming removed 0 bases from V and 1 base from J, with 7 bases in between. This CDR3 is built from 14 residues.